This T cell receptor beta chain was identified during a study of T cell responses to AZD1222 COVID-19 vaccine. With respect to this clone: No antigen is known for it.

General observations from the study: Recipients of two AZD1222 doses showed rising Spike-specific TCR breadth and depth. Unmutated variant regions reportedly attract nearly half of all spike-specific TCRs. Repertoire sampling happened only post peak T cell response.

The CDR3 spans 14 residues. Per germline, CDR1 SEHNR and CDR2 FQNEAQ (reference sequence). V was cut by 5 bases and J by 3 bases, with 14 bases left in between. TCRdb's table, derived via immunoSEQ multiplex PCR, lists solely in-frame clones and lacks some. The data contain about 150,000 clones, 91% of them singletons. Here the sequenced sample was peripheral blood, taken 28 days after the second AZD1222 dose. The chain is built from TRBV7-9 and TRBJ2-7; maybe TRBD2 (7 bases). The receptor comes from an adult who received the AZD1222 COVID-19 vaccine. CDR3 in DNA: TGTGCCAGCAGCCCCAGAGGGGGGGTCTACGAGCAGTACTTC. It translates to CASSPRGGVYEQYF.